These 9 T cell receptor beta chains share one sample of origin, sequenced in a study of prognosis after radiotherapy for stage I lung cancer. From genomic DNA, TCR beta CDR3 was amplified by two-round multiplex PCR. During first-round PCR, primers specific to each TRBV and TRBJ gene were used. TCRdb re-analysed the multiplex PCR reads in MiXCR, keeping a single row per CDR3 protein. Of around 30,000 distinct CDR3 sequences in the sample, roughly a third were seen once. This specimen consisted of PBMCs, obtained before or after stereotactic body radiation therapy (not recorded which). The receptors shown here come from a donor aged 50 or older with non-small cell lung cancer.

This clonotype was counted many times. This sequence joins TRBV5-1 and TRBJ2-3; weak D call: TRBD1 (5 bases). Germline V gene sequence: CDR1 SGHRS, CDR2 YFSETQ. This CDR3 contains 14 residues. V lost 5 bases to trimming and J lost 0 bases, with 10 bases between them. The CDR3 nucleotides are TGCGCCAGCAGGCGACAGTCTAGCACAGATACGCAGTATTTT. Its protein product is CASRRQSSTDTQYF.

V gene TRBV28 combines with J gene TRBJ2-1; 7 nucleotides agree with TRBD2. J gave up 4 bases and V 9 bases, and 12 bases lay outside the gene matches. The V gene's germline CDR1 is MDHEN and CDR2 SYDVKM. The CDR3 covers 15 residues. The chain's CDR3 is CASGGGGGVYNEQFF. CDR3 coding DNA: TGTGCCAGTGGTGGGGGGGGGGGGGTATACAATGAGCAGTTCTTC.

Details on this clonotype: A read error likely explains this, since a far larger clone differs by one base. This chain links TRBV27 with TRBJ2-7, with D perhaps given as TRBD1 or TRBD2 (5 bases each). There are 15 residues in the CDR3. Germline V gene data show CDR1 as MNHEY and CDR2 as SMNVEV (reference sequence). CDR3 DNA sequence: TGTTCCAGCAGTTTACGCTGGCCGGGGCCAGATGAGCAGTACTTC. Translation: CSSSLRWPGPDEQYF.

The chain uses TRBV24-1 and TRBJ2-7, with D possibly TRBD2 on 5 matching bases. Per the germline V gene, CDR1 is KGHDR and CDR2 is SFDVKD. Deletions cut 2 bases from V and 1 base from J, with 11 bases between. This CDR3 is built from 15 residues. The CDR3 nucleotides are TGTGCCACCAGTGATTCACGAGGGATGTCCTACGAGCAGTACTTC. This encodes CATSDSRGMSYEQYF.

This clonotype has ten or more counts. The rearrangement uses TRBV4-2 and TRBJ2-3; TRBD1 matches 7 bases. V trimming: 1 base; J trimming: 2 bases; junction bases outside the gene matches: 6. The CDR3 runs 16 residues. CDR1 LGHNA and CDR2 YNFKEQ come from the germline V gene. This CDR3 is CASSQVTGDNTDTQYF. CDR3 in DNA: TGTGCCAGCAGCCAAGTCACAGGGGATAACACAGATACGCAGTATTTT.

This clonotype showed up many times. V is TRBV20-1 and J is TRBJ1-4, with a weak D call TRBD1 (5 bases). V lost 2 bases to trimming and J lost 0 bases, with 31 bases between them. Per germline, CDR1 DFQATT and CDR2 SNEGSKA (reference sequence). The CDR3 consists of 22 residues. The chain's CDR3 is CSARSLQFSLPRQIATNEKLFF. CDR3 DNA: TGCAGTGCTAGATCGCTTCAGTTCAGTTTGCCGAGACAGATTGCAACTAATGAAAAACTGTTTTTT.

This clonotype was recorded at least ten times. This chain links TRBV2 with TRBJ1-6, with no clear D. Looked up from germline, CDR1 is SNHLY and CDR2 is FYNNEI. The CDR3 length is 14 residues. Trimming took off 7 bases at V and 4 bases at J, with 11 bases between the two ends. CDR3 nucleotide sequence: TGTGCCAGCACCGCAGGTGCATATAATTCACCCCTCCACTTT. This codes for CASTAGAYNSPLHF.

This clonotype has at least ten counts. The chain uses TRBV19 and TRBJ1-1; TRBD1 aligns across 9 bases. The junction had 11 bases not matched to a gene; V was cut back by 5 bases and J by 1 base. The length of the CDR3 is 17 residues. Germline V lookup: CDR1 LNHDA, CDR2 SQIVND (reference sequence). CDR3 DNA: TGTGCCAGTAGTGCCTGGGACAGGGCCACATCGAACACTGAAGCTTTCTTT. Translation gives CASSAWDRATSNTEAFF.

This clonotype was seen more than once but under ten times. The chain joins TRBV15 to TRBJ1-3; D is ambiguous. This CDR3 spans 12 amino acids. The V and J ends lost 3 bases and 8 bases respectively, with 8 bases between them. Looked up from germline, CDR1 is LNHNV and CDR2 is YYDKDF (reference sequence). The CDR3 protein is CATSRRSDTIYF. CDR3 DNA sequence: TGTGCCACCAGCAGGCGTTCAGACACCATATATTTT. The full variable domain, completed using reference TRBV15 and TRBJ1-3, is DAMVIQNPRYQVTQFGKPVTLSCSQTLNHNVMYWYQQKSSQAPKLLFHYYDKDFNNEADTPDNFQSRRPNTSFCFLDIRSPGLGDTAMYLCATSRRSDTIYFGEGSWLTVV.